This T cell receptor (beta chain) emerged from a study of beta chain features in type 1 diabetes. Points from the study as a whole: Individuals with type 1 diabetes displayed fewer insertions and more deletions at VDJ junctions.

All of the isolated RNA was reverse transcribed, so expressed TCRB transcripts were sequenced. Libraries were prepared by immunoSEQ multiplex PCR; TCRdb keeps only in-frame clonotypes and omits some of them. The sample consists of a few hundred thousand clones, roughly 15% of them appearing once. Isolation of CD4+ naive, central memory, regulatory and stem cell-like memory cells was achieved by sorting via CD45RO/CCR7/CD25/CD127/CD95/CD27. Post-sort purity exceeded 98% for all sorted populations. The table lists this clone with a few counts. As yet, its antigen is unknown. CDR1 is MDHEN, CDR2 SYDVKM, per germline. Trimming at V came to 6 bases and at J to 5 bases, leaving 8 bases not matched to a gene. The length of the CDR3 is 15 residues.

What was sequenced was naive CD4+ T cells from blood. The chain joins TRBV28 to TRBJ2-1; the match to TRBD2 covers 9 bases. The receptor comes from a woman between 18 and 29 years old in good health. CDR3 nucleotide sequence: TGTGCCAGCAGGACCCCCAGCGGGAGGCACAATGAGCAGTTCTTC. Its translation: CASRTPSGRHNEQFF.